The clone carrying this T cell receptor beta chain appeared a few times. The antigen is unknown. As every portion of the isolated RNA was reverse transcribed, the sequencing read expressed TCRB transcripts. Profiled with immunoSEQ multiplex PCR; TCRdb holds only in-frame clones, not every one. The sample includes roughly 220,000 clones, 16% seen only once; the top ten take about 0.08%. The data originate from a study of beta chain features in type 1 diabetes. Study background: All samples yielded roughly 110 million examined sorted cells. General study results and limits: TCRB CDR3 length was moderately but significantly reduced in all four CD4+ subsets of Type 1 diabetes patients.

V was shortened by 0 bases and J by 2 bases, with 9 bases between the two germline ends. CDR1 and CDR2 (germline): SGDLS, YYNGEE. This CDR3 is 15 amino acids long. The chain couples TRBV9 to TRBJ2-1, with D unclear. This sequence originates from a man aged 25-45 years with type 1 diabetes. The sequencing sample was made of naive CD4+ T cells from blood. CDR3 protein: CASSVDPGPYNEQFF. The CDR3, as DNA: TGTGCCAGCAGCGTAGACCCAGGACCCTACAATGAGCAGTTCTTC.